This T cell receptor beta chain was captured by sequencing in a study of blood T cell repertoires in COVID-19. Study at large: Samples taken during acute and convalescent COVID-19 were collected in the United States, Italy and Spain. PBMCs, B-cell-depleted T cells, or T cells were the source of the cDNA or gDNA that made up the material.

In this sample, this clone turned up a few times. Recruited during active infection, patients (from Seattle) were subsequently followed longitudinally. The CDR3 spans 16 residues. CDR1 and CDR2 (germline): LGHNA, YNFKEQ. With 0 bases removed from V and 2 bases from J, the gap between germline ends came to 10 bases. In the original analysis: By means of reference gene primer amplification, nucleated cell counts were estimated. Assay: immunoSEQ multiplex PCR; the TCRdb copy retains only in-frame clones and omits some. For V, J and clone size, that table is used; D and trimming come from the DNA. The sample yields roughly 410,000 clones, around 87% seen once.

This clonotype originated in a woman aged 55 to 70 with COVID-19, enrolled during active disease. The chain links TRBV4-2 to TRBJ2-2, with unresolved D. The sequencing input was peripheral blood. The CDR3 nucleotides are TGTGCCAGCAGCCAAGAAAACAGCCGTAACACCGGGGAGCTGTTTTTT. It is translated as CASSQENSRNTGELFF.